These T cell receptor beta chains were read from a single sample in a study of blood T cell repertoires in COVID-19. Profiling relied on immunoSEQ multiplex PCR, and the TCRdb table lists in-frame clones only, not all of them. The sample gives some 250,000 clones, less than 90% of which show up once; 12% is in the top ten. Sequencing was performed on peripheral blood. Every receptor here comes from a woman in her twenties or thirties with COVID-19, enrolled during active disease. The CDR3 runs from the conserved cysteine through the conserved F or W. A D gene is named only where the DNA matches it firmly. The size of a clone is reported for some rows only, either as once, few or many, or as a class for expanded clones.

TRBV7-6	-	TRBJ1-6	-	TGTGCCAGCAGCCGTGGGCCAGACAATTCACCCCTCCACTTT	CASSRGPDNSPLHF
TRBV12-3/TRBV12-4	-	TRBJ1-6	-	TGTGCCAGCAGCCGACAGGAAAATTCACCCCTCCACTTT	CASSRQENSPLHF
TRBV11-2	TRBD2	TRBJ2-1	-	TGTGCCAGCAGCTTAAGTCGGCGGGGGTTAAGGATACACAATGAGCAGTTCTTC	CASSLSRRGLRIHNEQFF
TRBV3-1/TRBV3-2	-	TRBJ1-5	-	TGTGCCAGCAGCCAACCCCCCCGGGACACCCTAGGCAATCAGCCCCAGCATTTT	CASSQPPRDTLGNQPQHF
TRBV7-9	-	TRBJ1-3	-	TGTGCCAGCAGCTTTCCCGGGGGCTCTGGAAACACCATATATTTT	CASSFPGGSGNTIYF
TRBV24-1	TRBD1	TRBJ2-7	-	TGTGCCACCAGTGATTACCGACAGGGCTCCTACGAGCAGTACTTC	CATSDYRQGSYEQYF
TRBV4-1	TRBD1	TRBJ1-5	once	TGCGCCACAGGACAGGGAGACAATCAGCCCCAGCATTTT	CATGQGDNQPQHF
TRBV15	-	TRBJ2-3	-	TGTGCCACCAGCAGTCTTATGGGGCTATCCAAGAGCACAGATACGCAGTATTTT	CATSSLMGLSKSTDTQYF
TRBV28	-	TRBJ1-4	-	TGTGCCAGCAGCCTAACAGGAATAAATGAAAAACTGTTTTTT	CASSLTGINEKLFF
TRBV2	-	TRBJ1-5	-	TGTGCCAGCAGTGAGATTCGGGGGAATCAGCCCCAGCATTTT	CASSEIRGNQPQHF
TRBV3-1/TRBV3-2	TRBD2	TRBJ2-3	-	TGTGCCAGCAGCCGGCGTAGCGGGACCCCCGGGGATACGCAGTATTTT	CASSRRSGTPGDTQYF
TRBV28	TRBD2	TRBJ2-3	-	TGTGCCAGCACGCTAGCGGGGGGGCTCGGCACAGATACGCAGTATTTT	CASTLAGGLGTDTQYF
TRBV19	TRBD2	TRBJ2-1	once	TGTGCCAGTAGTGGATCGGCGGTAGCGGGGGTGTCCTACAATGAGCAGTTCTTC	CASSGSAVAGVSYNEQFF
TRBV19	-	TRBJ1-5	-	TGTGCCAGTTCTACAGGGAAAAATCAGCCCCAGCATTTT	CASSTGKNQPQHF
TRBV14	-	TRBJ2-5	-	TGTGCCAGCAGTCAACAAGCTTTACCTCGGGAGACCCAGTACTTC	CASSQQALPRETQYF
TRBV4-1	TRBD2	TRBJ2-2	-	TGCGCCAGCAGCCAAGTTCAACTAGCGGGAACCGGGGAGCTGTTTTTT	CASSQVQLAGTGELFF
TRBV4-1	TRBD2	TRBJ2-5	-	TGCGCCAGCAGCCAAGGGGTAGCGGGGGGGGAGGAGACCCAGTACTTC	CASSQGVAGGEETQYF
TRBV27	-	TRBJ2-7	-	TGTGCCAGCAGTTTATCTGGGCACAGGGCCTACGAGCAGTACTTC	CASSLSGHRAYEQYF
TRBV7-9	TRBD1	TRBJ2-1	-	TGTGCCAGCAGCTCCGGGACAGGGACCTACAATGAGCAGTTCTTC	CASSSGTGTYNEQFF
TRBV4-1	TRBD2	TRBJ2-5	-	TGCGCCAGCAGCCAAGATGGGGTAGCGGGGGTAGAGACCCAGTACTTC	CASSQDGVAGVETQYF
TRBV7-9	TRBD1	TRBJ1-3	-	TGTGCCAGCAGCTTGGGACAGCGACAATTATCTGGAAACACCATATATTTT	CASSLGQRQLSGNTIYF
TRBV10-2	TRBD1	TRBJ2-7	few	TGCGCCAGCAGCGAGTGGGACAGGGGAGGCGAGCAGTACTTC	CASSEWDRGGEQYF
TRBV27	TRBD1	TRBJ1-6	-	TGTGCCAGCAGTTCGGGTCCCGGGACAGCGAATTCTTCACCCCTCCACTTT	CASSSGPGTANSSPLHF